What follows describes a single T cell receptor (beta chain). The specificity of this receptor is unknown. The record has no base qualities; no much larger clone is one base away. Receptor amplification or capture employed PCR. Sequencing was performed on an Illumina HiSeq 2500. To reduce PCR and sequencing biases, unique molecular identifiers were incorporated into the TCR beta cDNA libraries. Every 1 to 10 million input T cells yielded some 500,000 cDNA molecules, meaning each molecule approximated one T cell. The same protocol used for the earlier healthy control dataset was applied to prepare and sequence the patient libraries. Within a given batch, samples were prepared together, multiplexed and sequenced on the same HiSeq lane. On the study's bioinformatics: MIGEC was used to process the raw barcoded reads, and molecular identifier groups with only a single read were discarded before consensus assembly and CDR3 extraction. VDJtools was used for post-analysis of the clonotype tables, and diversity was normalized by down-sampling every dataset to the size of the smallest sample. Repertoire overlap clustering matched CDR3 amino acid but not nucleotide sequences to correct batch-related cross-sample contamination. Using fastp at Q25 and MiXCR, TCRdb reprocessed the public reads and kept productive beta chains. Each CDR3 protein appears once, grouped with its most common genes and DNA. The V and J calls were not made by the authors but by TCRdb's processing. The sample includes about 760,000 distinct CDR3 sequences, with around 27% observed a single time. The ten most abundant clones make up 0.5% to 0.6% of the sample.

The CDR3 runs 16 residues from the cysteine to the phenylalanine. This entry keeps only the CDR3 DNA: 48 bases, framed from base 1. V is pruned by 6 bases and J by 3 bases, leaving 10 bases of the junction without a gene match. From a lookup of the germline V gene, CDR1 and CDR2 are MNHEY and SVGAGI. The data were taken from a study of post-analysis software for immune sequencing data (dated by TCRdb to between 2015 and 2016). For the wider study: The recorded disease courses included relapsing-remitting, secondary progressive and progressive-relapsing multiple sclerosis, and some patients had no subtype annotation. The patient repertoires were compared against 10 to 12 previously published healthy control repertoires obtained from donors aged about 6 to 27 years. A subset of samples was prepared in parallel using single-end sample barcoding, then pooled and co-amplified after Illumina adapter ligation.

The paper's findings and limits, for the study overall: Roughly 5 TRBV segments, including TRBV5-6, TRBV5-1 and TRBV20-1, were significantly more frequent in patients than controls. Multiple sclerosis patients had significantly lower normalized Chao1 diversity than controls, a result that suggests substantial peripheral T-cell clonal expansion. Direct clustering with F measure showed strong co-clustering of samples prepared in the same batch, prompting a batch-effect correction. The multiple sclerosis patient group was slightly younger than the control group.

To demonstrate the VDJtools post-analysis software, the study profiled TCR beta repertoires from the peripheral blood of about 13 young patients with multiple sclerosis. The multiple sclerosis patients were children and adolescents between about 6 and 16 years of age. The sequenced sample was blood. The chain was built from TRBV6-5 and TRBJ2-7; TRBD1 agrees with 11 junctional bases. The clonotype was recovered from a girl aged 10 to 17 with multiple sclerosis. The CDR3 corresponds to CASSSITGTGGYEQYF. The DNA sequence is TGTGCCAGCAGCTCCATAACCGGGACAGGGGGCTACGAGCAGTACTTC.